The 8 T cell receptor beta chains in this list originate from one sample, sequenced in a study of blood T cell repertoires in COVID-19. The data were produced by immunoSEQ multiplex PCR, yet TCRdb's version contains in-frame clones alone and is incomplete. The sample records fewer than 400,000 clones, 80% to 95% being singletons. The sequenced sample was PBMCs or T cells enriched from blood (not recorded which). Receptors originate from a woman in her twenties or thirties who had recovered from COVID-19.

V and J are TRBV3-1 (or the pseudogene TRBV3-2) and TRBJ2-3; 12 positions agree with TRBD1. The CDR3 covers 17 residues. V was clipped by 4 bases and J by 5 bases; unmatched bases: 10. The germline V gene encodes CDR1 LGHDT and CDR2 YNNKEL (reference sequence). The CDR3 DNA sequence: TGTGCCAGCAGCCCGACCGGGACAGGGGGCGGTGAAGATACGCAGTATTTT. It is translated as CASSPTGTGGGEDTQYF.

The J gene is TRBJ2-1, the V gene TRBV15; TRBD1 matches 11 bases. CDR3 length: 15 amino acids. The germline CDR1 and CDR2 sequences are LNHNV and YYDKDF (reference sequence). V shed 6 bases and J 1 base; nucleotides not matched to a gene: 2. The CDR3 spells CATRRDRGSYNEQFF. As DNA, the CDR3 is TGTGCCACCAGAAGGGACAGGGGGTCCTACAATGAGCAGTTCTTC.

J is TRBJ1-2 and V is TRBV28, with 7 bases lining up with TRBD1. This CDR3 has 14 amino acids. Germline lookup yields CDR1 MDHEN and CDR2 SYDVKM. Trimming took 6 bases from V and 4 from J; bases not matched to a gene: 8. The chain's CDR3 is CASSTTGALYGYTF. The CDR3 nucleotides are TGTGCCAGCAGCACTACAGGGGCGCTCTATGGCTACACCTTC.

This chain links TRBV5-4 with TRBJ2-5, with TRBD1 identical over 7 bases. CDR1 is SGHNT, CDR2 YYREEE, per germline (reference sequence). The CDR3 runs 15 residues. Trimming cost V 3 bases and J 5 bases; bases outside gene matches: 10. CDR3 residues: CASSWITGERETQYF. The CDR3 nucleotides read TGTGCCAGCAGCTGGATAACAGGGGAAAGGGAGACCCAGTACTTC. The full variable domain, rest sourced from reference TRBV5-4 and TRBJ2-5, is ETGVTQSPTHLIKTRGQQVTLRCSSQSGHNTVSWYQQALGQGPQFIFQYYREEENGRGNFPPRFSGLQFPNYSSELNVNALELDDSALYLCASSWITGERETQYFGPGTRLLVL.

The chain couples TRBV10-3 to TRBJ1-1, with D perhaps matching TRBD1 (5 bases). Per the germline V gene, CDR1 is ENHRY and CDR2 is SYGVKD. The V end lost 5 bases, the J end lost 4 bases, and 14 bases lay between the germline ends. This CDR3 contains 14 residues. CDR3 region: CAISNIGRGTEAFF. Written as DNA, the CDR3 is TGTGCCATCAGTAATATCGGGAGGGGCACTGAAGCTTTCTTT.

CDR3 protein: CASSLKLAGGPFEQFF. The CDR3 nucleotides are TGTGCCAGCAGTTTAAAACTAGCGGGGGGGCCGTTCGAGCAGTTCTTC. The V call is TRBV27, the J call TRBJ2-1; 13 bases are shared with TRBD2. Germline trimming cut 2 bases from V and 10 bases from J; bases unmatched to any gene: 8. From germline, CDR1 is MNHEY and CDR2 SMNVEV (reference sequence). The CDR3 totals 16 residues.

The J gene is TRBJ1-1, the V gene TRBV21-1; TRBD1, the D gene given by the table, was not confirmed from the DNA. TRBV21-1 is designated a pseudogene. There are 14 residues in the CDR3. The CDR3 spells CASSTQGRGTEAFF. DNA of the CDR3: TGTGCCAGCAGTACACAGGGGCGCGGGACTGAAGCTTTCTTT.

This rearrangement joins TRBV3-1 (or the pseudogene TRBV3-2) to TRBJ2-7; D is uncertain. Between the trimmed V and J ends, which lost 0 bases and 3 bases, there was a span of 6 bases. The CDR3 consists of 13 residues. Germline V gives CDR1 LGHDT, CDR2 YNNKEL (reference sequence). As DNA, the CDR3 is TGTGCCAGCAGCCAAGACCCGGGCTACGAGCAGTACTTC. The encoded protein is CASSQDPGYEQYF.